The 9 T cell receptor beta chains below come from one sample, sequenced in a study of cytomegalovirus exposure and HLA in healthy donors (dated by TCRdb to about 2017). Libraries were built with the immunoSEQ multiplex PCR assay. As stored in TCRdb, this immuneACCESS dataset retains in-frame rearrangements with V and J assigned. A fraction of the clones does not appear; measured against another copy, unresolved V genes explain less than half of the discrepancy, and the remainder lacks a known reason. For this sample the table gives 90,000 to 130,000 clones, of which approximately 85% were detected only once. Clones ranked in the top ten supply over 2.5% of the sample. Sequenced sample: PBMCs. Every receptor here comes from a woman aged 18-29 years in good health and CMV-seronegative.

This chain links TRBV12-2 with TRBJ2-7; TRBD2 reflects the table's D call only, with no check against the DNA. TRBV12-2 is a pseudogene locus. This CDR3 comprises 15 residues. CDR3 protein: CASRLVAGTSYEQYF. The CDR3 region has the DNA TGTGCAAGTCGCTTGGTAGCGGGGACCTCCTACGAGCAGTACTTC.

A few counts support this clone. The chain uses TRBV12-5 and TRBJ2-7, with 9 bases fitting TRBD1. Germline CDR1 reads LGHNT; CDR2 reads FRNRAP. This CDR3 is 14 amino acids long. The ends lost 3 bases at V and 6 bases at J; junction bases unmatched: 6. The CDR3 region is CASGLPGQGSEQYF. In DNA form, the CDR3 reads TGTGCTAGTGGTTTACCGGGACAGGGAAGCGAGCAGTACTTC. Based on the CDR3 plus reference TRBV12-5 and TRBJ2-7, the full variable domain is DARVTQTPRHKVTEMGQEVTMRCQPILGHNTVFWYRQTMMQGLELLAYFRNRAPLDDSGMPKDRFSAEMPDATLATLKIQPSEPRDSAVYFCASGLPGQGSEQYFGPGTRLTVT.

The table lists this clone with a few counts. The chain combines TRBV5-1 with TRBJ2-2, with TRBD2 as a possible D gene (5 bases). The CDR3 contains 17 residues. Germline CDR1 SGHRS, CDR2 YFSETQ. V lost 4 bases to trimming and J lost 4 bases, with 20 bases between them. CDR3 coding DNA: TGCGCCAGCAGCCCCCTGGATGGACTGGCGAGCACCGGGGAGCTGTTTTTT. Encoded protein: CASSPLDGLASTGELFF.

Here the CDR3 DNA reads TGTGCCAGCAGCACAGTCGGGGGCACAGATACGCAGTATTTT. It specifies CASSTVGGTDTQYF. This chain joins TRBV5-4 and TRBJ2-3; weak D call: TRBD2 (5 bases). V was clipped by 4 bases and J by 1 base, with 10 bases between them. Germline V lookup: CDR1 SGHNT, CDR2 YYREEE (reference sequence). The CDR3 consists of 14 residues.

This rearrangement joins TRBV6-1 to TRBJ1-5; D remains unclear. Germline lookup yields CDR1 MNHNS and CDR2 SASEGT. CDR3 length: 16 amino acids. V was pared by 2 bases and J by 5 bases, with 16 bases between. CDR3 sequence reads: CASSELGSGLHQPQHF. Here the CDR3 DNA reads TGTGCCAGCAGTGAACTCGGATCGGGTCTCCATCAGCCCCAGCATTTT.

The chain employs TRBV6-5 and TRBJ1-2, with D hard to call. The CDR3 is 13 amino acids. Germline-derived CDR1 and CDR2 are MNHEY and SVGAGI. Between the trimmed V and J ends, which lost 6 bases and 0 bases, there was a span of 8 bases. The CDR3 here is CASSLGTNYGYTF. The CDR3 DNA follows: TGTGCCAGCAGCCTAGGCACTAACTATGGCTACACCTTC.

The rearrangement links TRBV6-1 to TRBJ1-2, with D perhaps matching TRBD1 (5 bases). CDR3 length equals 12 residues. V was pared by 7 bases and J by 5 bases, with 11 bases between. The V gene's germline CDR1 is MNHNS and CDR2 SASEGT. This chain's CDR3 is CASTQDRYGYTF. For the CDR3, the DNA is TGTGCCAGCACTCAAGACAGATATGGCTACACCTTC.

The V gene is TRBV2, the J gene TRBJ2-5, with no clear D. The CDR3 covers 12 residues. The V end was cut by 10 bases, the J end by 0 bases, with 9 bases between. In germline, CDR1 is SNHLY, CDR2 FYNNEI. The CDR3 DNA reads TGTGCCATCCTAGTCCACCAAGAGACCCAGTACTTC. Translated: CAILVHQETQYF.

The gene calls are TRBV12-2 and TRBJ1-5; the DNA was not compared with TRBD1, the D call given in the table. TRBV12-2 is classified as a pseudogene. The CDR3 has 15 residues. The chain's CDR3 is CASRLEGQGNQPQHF. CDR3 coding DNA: TGTGCAAGTCGCTTAGAGGGACAGGGGAATCAGCCCCAGCATTTT.